What follows describes a single T cell receptor beta chain. These data come from a study of T cell responses to AZD1222 COVID-19 vaccine. Produced via immunoSEQ multiplex PCR; TCRdb's table is partial and in-frame only. The table includes some 200,000 clones, under 95% detected once. V was trimmed by 3 bases and J by 6 bases, leaving 9 bases between them. The germline gives CDR1 LNHDA, CDR2 SQIVND (reference sequence). CDR3 length: 12 amino acids. The chain uses TRBV19 and TRBJ2-7; no firm D call. This TCR was recovered from an adult who received the AZD1222 COVID-19 vaccine. The input for sequencing was peripheral blood, taken 28 days after the second AZD1222 dose. The CDR3 DNA sequence: TGTGCCAGTAGTATTTCAGAATCCGAGCAGTACTTC. Translation: CASSISESEQYF.